The 32 T cell receptor beta chains below all came from one sample that was sequenced in a study of a mutant IDH1 vaccine in newly diagnosed glioma. The table came from immunoSEQ multiplex PCR; TCRdb's copy has only in-frame clones and leaves some out. Of 92,000 or so clones in the sample, approximately 80% were seen once. Noted time point: baseline, week 1 (first vaccination visit). The treatment here: pre-vaccination baseline after standard-of-care therapy. The sample consisted of PBMCs, taken from a glioma patient treated with radiotherapy, temozolomide or both. The receptors originated from a man aged 40-49 years with glioma. Some clones in this sample may be carry-over from other donors' samples.

The chain has TRBV6-6 and TRBJ1-1; D call uncertain. Germline assignment: CDR1 MNHNY and CDR2 SVGAGI (reference sequence). The CDR3 totals 12 residues. Trimming took off 2 bases at V and 3 bases at J, with 4 bases between the two ends. The CDR3 nucleotides are TGTGCCAGCAGTTACACGGACACTGAAGCTTTCTTT. Translated, it gives CASSYTDTEAFF.

The chain is built from TRBV5-4 and TRBJ2-1; possible D gene TRBD2, 6 bases. This CDR3 is 16 amino acids long. V was cut by 0 bases and J by 7 bases, with 17 bases left in between. Per the germline V gene, CDR1 is SGHNT and CDR2 is YYREEE (reference sequence). CDR3 in DNA: TGTGCCAGCAGCTTGGCTTCACTAGCCCCATTGAATGAGCAGTTCTTC. It yields the protein CASSLASLAPLNEQFF.

The chain links TRBV4-1 to TRBJ2-7; tentative D call: TRBD2 (5 bases). Germline CDR1 and CDR2: MGHRA and YSYEKL. CDR3 length: 15 residues. V lost 4 bases and J 2 bases, leaving 15 bases between the germline ends. The CDR3 DNA follows: TGCGCCAGCAGCCTCGGGATAGGCCTAACCTACGAGCAGTACTTC. Translation gives CASSLGIGLTYEQYF.

This chain joins TRBV27 and TRBJ2-3; 11 bases agree with TRBD2. Germline assignment: CDR1 MNHEY and CDR2 SMNVEV (reference sequence). Losses at the gene ends were 6 bases for V and 4 bases for J; bases not matched to a gene: 6. The CDR3 runs 15 residues. The CDR3 DNA reads TGTGCCAGCAGCAGACTAGCGGGGTCTTCAGATACGCAGTATTTT. Residues: CASSRLAGSSDTQYF.

This clone was seen just once. The chain has TRBV5-6 and TRBJ1-5, with no clear D. The CDR3 consists of 13 residues. Per the germline V gene, CDR1 is SGHDT and CDR2 is YYEEEE. Trimming took off 2 bases at V and 1 base at J, with 4 bases between the two ends. CDR3 sequence reads: CASSFQSNQPQHF. The CDR3 DNA follows: TGTGCCAGCAGCTTTCAGAGCAATCAGCCCCAGCATTTT.

The V gene is TRBV7-9, the J gene TRBJ2-5, with D unclear. The CDR3 is made up of 14 amino acids. Germline V gene data show CDR1 as SEHNR and CDR2 as FQNEAQ (reference sequence). V lost 5 bases to trimming and J lost 2 bases, with 12 bases between them. CDR3 bases: TGTGCCAGCAGCCAAGGGTCCGTACAAGAGACCCAGTACTTC. It specifies CASSQGSVQETQYF.

This clone was seen more than once but under ten times. The rearrangement joins TRBV6-5 to TRBJ2-1, with TRBD2 matching over 11 bases. In germline, CDR1 is MNHEY, CDR2 SVGAGI. V shed 2 bases, J shed 7 bases, and the junction held 7 bases outside the gene matches. This CDR3 spans 16 amino acids. In nucleotides, the CDR3 is TGTGCCAGCAGTTACCAGATTAGCGGGGGGGCGAATGAGCAGTTCTTC. Translating it yields CASSYQISGGANEQFF.

This clone showed up just once. The chain has TRBV5-1 and TRBJ2-1; D is possibly TRBD2 (5 bases). The length of the CDR3 is 15 residues. The V end lost 5 bases, the J end lost 4 bases, and 16 bases lay between the germline ends. Germline CDR1 and CDR2: SGHRS and YFSETQ. The CDR3 protein is CASRVWASGYNEQFF. The DNA of the CDR3 is TGCGCCAGCAGAGTTTGGGCTTCGGGATACAATGAGCAGTTCTTC.

The V gene is TRBV7-8, the J gene TRBJ1-2; D not certain. Germline V gene lookup returns CDR1 SGHVS and CDR2 FQNEAQ. Between the trimmed V and J ends, which lost 0 bases and 1 base, there was a span of 6 bases. The CDR3 sequence is 14 residues long. The CDR3 is CASSLAPVNYGYTF. CDR3 nucleotides: TGTGCCAGCAGCTTAGCCCCAGTTAACTATGGCTACACCTTC. The complete variable domain, with remaining parts taken from reference TRBV7-8 and TRBJ1-2, reads GAGVSQSPRYKVAKRGQDVALRCDPISGHVSLFWYQQALGQGPEFLTYFQNEAQLDKSGLPSDRFFAERPEGSVSTLKIQRTQQEDSAVYLCASSLAPVNYGYTFGSGTRLTVV.

V gene TRBV7-9 combines with J gene TRBJ1-2; D not certain. CDR1 and CDR2 (germline): SEHNR, FQNEAQ (reference sequence). The V and J ends lost 1 base and 8 bases respectively, with 17 bases between them. CDR3 size: 15 residues. The CDR3 protein is CASSLVRAPDGGYTF. The CDR3 nucleotides read TGTGCCAGCAGCTTAGTCCGGGCACCAGACGGAGGCTACACCTTC.

The chain uses TRBV30 and TRBJ2-7; either TRBD1 or TRBD2 may supply D (7 bases each). CDR3 size: 13 residues. Germline-derived CDR1 and CDR2 are GTSNPN and SVGIG (reference sequence). Between the trimmed V and J ends, which lost 1 base and 9 bases, there was a span of 16 bases. This CDR3 reads CAWSGRGRVGQYF. CDR3 in DNA: TGTGCCTGGAGTGGCAGGGGGAGGGTCGGGCAGTACTTC.

This clone was recorded only once. The chain links TRBV18 to TRBJ2-2; no firm D call. V gave up 2 bases and J gave up 3 bases, with 4 bases separating them. The CDR3 loop spans 13 amino acids. Germline-derived CDR1 and CDR2 are KGHSH and LQKENI. The CDR3 coding sequence is TGTGCCAGCTCACCAAAGGACACCGGGGAGCTGTTTTTT. Translation gives CASSPKDTGELFF.

This clone was seen ten or more times. The CDR3, as DNA: TGTGCCAGCAGCCAAGATGGGAACAGCCCCTACGAGCAGTACTTC. Amino acid sequence: CASSQDGNSPYEQYF. The genes are TRBV14 and TRBJ2-7; no reliable D call. The CDR3 runs to 15 residues. Germline loops: CDR1 SGHDN, CDR2 FVKESK. V was shortened by 0 bases and J by 2 bases, with 11 bases between the two germline ends.

This clone was found once. The genes are TRBV2 and TRBJ1-5, with D unclear. The germline V gene encodes CDR1 SNHLY and CDR2 FYNNEI. V lost 6 bases, J lost 4 bases, and 10 bases lay in between. This CDR3 comprises 13 residues. This chain's CDR3 is CASRAQPNQPQHF. The DNA for the CDR3 is TGTGCCAGCAGGGCGCAGCCTAATCAGCCCCAGCATTTT.

The chain couples TRBV5-4 to TRBJ2-6; D is ambiguous. The CDR3 is 16 residues long. The germline V gene encodes CDR1 SGHNT and CDR2 YYREEE (reference sequence). V dropped 2 bases and J dropped 1 base, with 10 bases sitting between them. CDR3 region: CASSLVWKSGANVLTF. The DNA for the CDR3 is TGTGCCAGCAGCTTAGTTTGGAAGTCTGGGGCCAACGTCCTGACTTTC.

This clone has a handful of counts. The V and J genes are TRBV2 and TRBJ1-1; D remains ambiguous. The germline V gene has CDR1 SNHLY and CDR2 FYNNEI. CDR3 size: 14 residues. The V gene lost 1 base and the J gene lost 1 base, with 7 bases spanning the gap. This CDR3 reads CASSEEVTNTEAFF. CDR3 DNA: TGTGCCAGCAGTGAAGAGGTGACGAACACTGAAGCTTTCTTT.

The sample holds a few counts of this clone. The chain links TRBV6-1 to TRBJ1-1, with 8 nucleotides matching TRBD1. The CDR3 has 12 residues. The V and J ends lost 6 bases and 10 bases, in that order; junction bases with no gene match: 7. The germline CDR1 and CDR2 sequences are MNHNS and SASEGT. The CDR3 loop reads CASSAGQGSAFF. In nucleotides, the CDR3 is TGTGCCAGCAGCGCCGGACAGGGCTCAGCTTTCTTT.

CDR3 DNA: TGTGCCAGCAGTGGACAGAGAGCTTTCTTT. Translation gives CASSGQRAFF. The J gene is TRBJ1-1, the V gene TRBV2; tentative D call: TRBD1 (5 bases). V was pared by 4 bases and J by 10 bases, with 7 bases between. The germline gives CDR1 SNHLY, CDR2 FYNNEI. The CDR3 has 10 residues.

The chain is built from TRBV9 and TRBJ2-5; D is perhaps TRBD2 (5 bases). Germline V gene data show CDR1 as SGDLS and CDR2 as YYNGEE. This CDR3 is 15 amino acids long. V was shortened by 1 base and J by 4 bases, with 14 bases between the two germline ends. Here the CDR3 DNA reads TGTGCCAGCAGCGTATACCTGGGAGAGGGAGAGACCCAGTACTTC. This translates into CASSVYLGEGETQYF.

This clone was seen once. This chain links TRBV29-1 with TRBJ1-1; 7 bases are shared with TRBD1. Germline V CDR1 and CDR2: SQVTM, ANQGSEA. V lost 6 bases and J lost 6; bases outside the gene matches: 10. CDR3 length equals 13 residues. CDR3 residues: CSVGKGALSEAFF. In nucleotides, the CDR3 is TGCAGCGTCGGAAAGGGGGCCCTCTCTGAAGCTTTCTTT.

J is TRBJ1-1 and V is TRBV6-1; 7 nucleotides line up with TRBD1. V lost 0 bases to trimming and J lost 7 bases; unmatched junction nucleotides: 8. CDR1 MNHNS and CDR2 SASEGT come from the germline V gene. This CDR3 is 15 amino acids long. CDR3 sequence: CASSEAAGGESEAFF. The CDR3, as DNA: TGTGCCAGCAGTGAAGCGGCAGGGGGAGAAAGTGAAGCTTTCTTT.

The J gene is TRBJ1-1, the V gene TRBV6-5, with D uncertain. The CDR3 runs to 15 residues. V lost 2 bases and J lost 2, with 12 bases in between. CDR1 is MNHEY, CDR2 SVGAGI, per germline. CDR3 sequence: CASSYGQLHNTEAFF. The CDR3 bases are TGTGCCAGCAGTTACGGGCAGCTCCACAACACTGAAGCTTTCTTT.

The chain's CDR3 is CASGLLAGGLNTQYF. The CDR3 DNA reads TGTGCCAGCGGATTGCTAGCGGGGGGGCTCAATACGCAGTATTTT. The rearrangement links TRBV2 to TRBJ2-3, with 12 bases matching TRBD2. The V segment lost 8 bases and the J segment 7 bases; nucleotides outside the gene matches: 10. The CDR3 has 15 amino acids. The V gene's germline CDR1 is SNHLY and CDR2 FYNNEI.

This chain connects TRBV6-5 to TRBJ1-2; TRBD1 aligns across 9 bases. V shed 0 bases, J shed 8 bases, and the junction held 7 bases outside the gene matches. This CDR3 has 15 amino acids. Germline V lookup: CDR1 MNHEY, CDR2 SVGAGI. This chain's CDR3 is CASSYSTRTGEGYTF. The CDR3 DNA sequence: TGTGCCAGCAGTTACTCGACTAGGACAGGGGAAGGCTACACCTTC.

CDR3 in amino acids: CASSQGQGLAYGYTF. DNA of the CDR3: TGTGCCAGTAGCCAAGGACAGGGTCTTGCCTATGGCTACACCTTC. V usage is TRBV19 and J usage is TRBJ1-2; 8 positions agree with TRBD1. The V and J ends lost 6 bases and 4 bases, in that order; junction bases with no gene match: 10. The CDR3 has 15 residues. The germline gives CDR1 LNHDA, CDR2 SQIVND (reference sequence).

This chain uses TRBV4-1 with TRBJ2-7; D is undetermined. The CDR3 runs to 14 residues. V was clipped by 0 bases and J by 4 bases, with 10 bases between them. CDR1 MGHRA and CDR2 YSYEKL come from the germline V gene. The CDR3 sequence: CASSQDDRAYEQYF. CDR3 nucleotides: TGCGCCAGCAGCCAAGATGATAGGGCGTACGAGCAGTACTTC.

This sequence joins TRBV5-1 and TRBJ1-6; 7 bases are a match to TRBD1. The germline CDR1 and CDR2 sequences are SGHRS and YFSETQ. J was trimmed by 7 bases and V by 0 bases; bases with no gene match: 4. This CDR3 comprises 15 residues. The CDR3 here is CASSLEGARNSPLHF. The CDR3 nucleotides read TGCGCCAGCAGCTTGGAGGGGGCGCGGAATTCACCCCTCCACTTT.

This clone occurred once. The chain is built from TRBV2 and TRBJ1-2; 9 nucleotides match TRBD1. Germline lookup yields CDR1 SNHLY and CDR2 FYNNEI. Trimming removed 6 bases from V and 8 bases from J; junction bases left unmatched: 4. The CDR3 consists of 12 residues. DNA of the CDR3: TGTGCCAGCAGCGTGGACAGGGGCGGCTACACCTTC. Protein sequence: CASSVDRGGYTF.

This clone occurred a few times. The gene calls are TRBV13 and TRBJ1-4; 9 bases are a match to TRBD1. V lost 4 bases and J lost 6; bases outside the gene matches: 6. This CDR3 has 15 amino acids. Germline CDR1 reads PRHDT; CDR2 reads FYEKMQ (reference sequence). CDR3 DNA: TGTGCCAGCAGCTCCTCGGGGACAGGGTATGAAAAACTGTTTTTT. The encoded protein is CASSSSGTGYEKLFF.

Details on this clone: This CDR3 is also generated by other DNA sequences in the sample. The gene calls are TRBV30 and TRBJ1-1, with 8 nucleotides matching TRBD1. CDR3 size: 14 residues. V lost 0 bases to trimming and J lost 1 base; unmatched junction nucleotides: 1. The V gene's germline CDR1 is GTSNPN and CDR2 SVGIG (reference sequence). For the CDR3, the DNA is TGTGCCTGGAGTGTCGGGACAGGGAACACTGAAGCTTTCTTT. This gives the protein CAWSVGTGNTEAFF.

The sample holds a few counts of this clone. Other DNA sequences in the same sample also yield this CDR3. Here the CDR3 reads CAWSAGGKLFF. CDR3 DNA sequence: TGTGCCTGGAGCGCAGGGGGGAAACTGTTTTTT. The rearrangement links TRBV30 to TRBJ1-4, with TRBD1 identical over 7 bases. The CDR3 is made up of 11 amino acids. Trimming cost V 3 bases and J 11 bases; bases outside gene matches: 3. Germline CDR1 and CDR2: GTSNPN and SVGIG (reference sequence).

The rearrangement joins TRBV7-8 to TRBJ2-7; 10 nucleotides agree with TRBD1. The V gene's germline CDR1 is SGHVS and CDR2 FQNEAQ. The V gene end was trimmed by 4 bases and the J gene end by 4 bases; junction bases not matched to a gene: 4. The CDR3 loop spans 14 amino acids. The CDR3 DNA reads TGTGCCAGCAGCTCCCTGGGACAGGGGTACGAGCAGTACTTC. Translating it yields CASSSLGQGYEQYF.